Following are 32 T cell receptor beta chains from one sample sequenced in a study of cytomegalovirus exposure and HLA in healthy donors (dated by TCRdb to the late 2010s). The library was built by means of the immunoSEQ multiplex PCR assay. A mixture of 60 forward primers for TCR Vbeta segments and 13 reverse primers for TCR Jbeta segments was used in the multiplex PCR. TCRdb retrieved this table from immuneACCESS and kept in-frame rearrangements only. Not all clones are present; in checked studies, unresolved V genes account for under half, and no reason is known for the remainder. Within this sample are 150,000 or so clones, with approximately 71% of them counted one time only. The top ten hold around 1.5% of the sample. The sequencing input was PBMCs. These TCRs come from a girl between 10 and 17 years old in good health and CMV-seronegative.

This clone was seen once. DNA for the CDR3: TGCGCCAGCAGCTTGGCGGTGGGACTAGCGGGGGGGCCTGTATCCGGAGAGCAGTACTTC. This encodes CASSLAVGLAGGPVSGEQYF. The chain joins TRBV5-1 to TRBJ2-7; TRBD2 aligns across 16 bases. The CDR3 extends over 20 amino acids. The germline V gene has CDR1 SGHRS and CDR2 YFSETQ. Germline trimming cut 0 bases from V and 7 bases from J; bases unmatched to any gene: 16. Full variable domain (outside the CDR3, taken from reference TRBV5-1 and TRBJ2-7): KAGVTQTPRYLIKTRGQQVTLSCSPISGHRSVSWYQQTPGQGLQFLFEYFSETQRNKGNFPGRFSGRQFSNSRSEMNVSTLELGDSALYLCASSLAVGLAGGPVSGEQYFGPGTRLTVT.

The chain uses TRBV27 and TRBJ1-6, with D possibly TRBD1 on 6 matching bases. The length of the CDR3 is 15 residues. Germline V gene sequence: CDR1 MNHEY, CDR2 SMNVEV (reference sequence). V was clipped by 5 bases and J by 8 bases, with 16 bases between them. CDR3 sequence (DNA): TGTGCCAGCAGTCCGCGGGGGCCCGGGGATTCACCCCTCCACTTT. Translating it yields CASSPRGPGDSPLHF.

The J gene is TRBJ1-1, the V gene TRBV2; D is perhaps TRBD1 (5 bases). Trimming pared 2 bases from V and 0 bases from J, leaving 10 bases between. CDR3 size: 15 residues. Germline V lookup: CDR1 SNHLY, CDR2 FYNNEI. CDR3 protein: CASSEFRDLNTEAFF. The DNA of the CDR3 is TGTGCCAGCAGTGAATTCAGGGATTTGAACACTGAAGCTTTCTTT.

The V and J genes are TRBV6-6 and TRBJ2-5; TRBD1 agrees at 7 bases. Germline trimming cut 8 bases from V and 5 bases from J; bases unmatched to any gene: 11. The CDR3 consists of 14 residues. CDR1 MNHNY and CDR2 SVGAGI come from the germline V gene (reference sequence). CDR3 sequence reads: CASSTGTVRETQYF. CDR3 DNA sequence: TGTGCCAGCTCCACCGGGACAGTCCGGGAGACCCAGTACTTC.

The CDR3 DNA reads TGTGCCAGTATTCGGGACCCAGGGGCCGCCGAGGGTATCTATGGCTACACCTTC. Translation gives CASIRDPGAAEGIYGYTF. The V gene is TRBV19, the J gene TRBJ1-2; D is perhaps TRBD1 (6 bases). The V and J ends lost 7 bases and 4 bases respectively, with 28 bases between them. Germline CDR1 reads LNHDA; CDR2 reads SQIVND (reference sequence). There are 18 residues in the CDR3.

The V gene is TRBV6-1, the J gene TRBJ1-1; a possible D gene is TRBD1 (5 bases). CDR1 and CDR2 (germline): MNHNS, SASEGT. This CDR3 has 17 residues. The germline V and J ends were trimmed by 0 bases and 5 bases, with 19 bases remaining between them. CDR3 in DNA: TGTGCCAGCAGTGAAGCGGGCAGGGTGATAAGGAGTACTGAAGCTTTCTTT. Its translation is CASSEAGRVIRSTEAFF.

The chain has TRBV19 and TRBJ1-2, with D perhaps matching TRBD1 (5 bases). The germline gives CDR1 LNHDA, CDR2 SQIVND (reference sequence). With 7 bases removed from V and 6 bases from J, the gap between germline ends came to 18 bases. This CDR3 has 14 amino acids. In nucleotides, the CDR3 is TGTGCCAGTACCCCCGGGCTCGGGGGTCATGGCTACACCTTC. Amino acids: CASTPGLGGHGYTF.

There are a few counts of this clone. The chain links TRBV13 to TRBJ1-5; 7 bases agree with TRBD1. V shed 5 bases and J 10 bases; nucleotides not matched to a gene: 11. Per the germline V gene, CDR1 is PRHDT and CDR2 is FYEKMQ (reference sequence). The CDR3 runs to 14 residues. In DNA, the CDR3 is TGTGCCAGCAGCCCAGACAGGGCAAGAGGACCCCAGCATTTT. It yields the protein CASSPDRARGPQHF.

The chain employs TRBV19 and TRBJ2-7; TRBD1 matches 9 bases. V was clipped by 9 bases and J by 4 bases; unmatched bases: 7. The CDR3 is 13 residues long. Looked up from germline, CDR1 is LNHDA and CDR2 is SQIVND (reference sequence). CDR3 loop: CASSGTGIYEQYF. CDR3 sequence (DNA): TGTGCCAGCTCCGGGACAGGGATTTACGAGCAGTACTTC.

J is TRBJ1-6 and V is TRBV27; D is possibly TRBD1 (5 bases). Trimming stripped 7 bases from V and 5 bases from J, with 12 bases between. This CDR3 has 14 amino acids. Germline assignment: CDR1 MNHEY and CDR2 SMNVEV (reference sequence). CDR3 sequence reads: CASTNGGDNSPLHF. In DNA, the CDR3 is TGTGCCAGCACCAATGGGGGGGATAATTCACCCCTCCACTTT.

The rearrangement links TRBV7-8 to TRBJ2-3; 11 bases line up with TRBD2. This CDR3 has 17 residues. The germline gives CDR1 SGHVS, CDR2 FQNEAQ. Unmatched junction bases numbered 10, after V lost 2 bases and J lost 6 bases. The CDR3, as DNA: TGTGCCAGCAGCTTAACTAGCGGGGGTATCACGGGGGATACGCAGTATTTT. This gives the protein CASSLTSGGITGDTQYF.

This clone was observed a few times. This CDR3 reads CASSPAGATYEQYF. The CDR3 bases are TGTGCCAGCTCACCGGCAGGGGCCACCTACGAGCAGTACTTC. The rearrangement uses TRBV18 and TRBJ2-7, with a weak D call TRBD1 (6 bases). Per germline, CDR1 KGHSH and CDR2 LQKENI. The CDR3 contains 14 residues. Trimming shortened V by 3 bases and J by 2 bases, and 11 bases separated the two germline ends.

This chain joins TRBV27 and TRBJ2-7; maybe TRBD2 (6 bases). This CDR3 is 15 amino acids long. With 3 bases removed from V and 4 bases from J, the gap between germline ends came to 16 bases. Germline V gene lookup returns CDR1 MNHEY and CDR2 SMNVEV (reference sequence). The CDR3 DNA follows: TGTGCCAGCAGTTTGGCGGAGGGGATGGGGTACGAGCAGTACTTC. This sequence encodes CASSLAEGMGYEQYF.

The chain uses TRBV5-1 and TRBJ1-1; 7 positions match TRBD1. This CDR3 contains 16 residues. V dropped 4 bases and J dropped 1; count of bases not matched to a gene: 10. Per germline, CDR1 SGHRS and CDR2 YFSETQ. CDR3 DNA: TGCGCCAGCAGCGCGGCACCGACAGGGACGAACACTGAAGCTTTCTTT. It yields the protein CASSAAPTGTNTEAFF. The variable domain in full, with the rest retrieved from reference TRBV5-1 and TRBJ1-1, is KAGVTQTPRYLIKTRGQQVTLSCSPISGHRSVSWYQQTPGQGLQFLFEYFSETQRNKGNFPGRFSGRQFSNSRSEMNVSTLELGDSALYLCASSAAPTGTNTEAFFGQGTRLTVV.

The rearrangement joins TRBV6-6 to TRBJ1-6, with 7 bases that match TRBD1. The CDR3 contains 15 residues. Germline CDR1 MNHNY, CDR2 SVGAGI (reference sequence). The trim removed 4 bases at V and 5 bases at J, leaving 5 bases unmatched. This CDR3 is CASSSAGQNNSPLHF. CDR3 DNA sequence: TGTGCCAGCAGTTCCGCGGGACAGAATAATTCACCCCTCCACTTT.

J is TRBJ1-2 and V is TRBV19; maybe TRBD1 (6 bases). The V and J ends lost 9 bases and 5 bases respectively, with 19 bases between them. This CDR3 is 14 amino acids long. Germline V gene data show CDR1 as LNHDA and CDR2 as SQIVND (reference sequence). CDR3 residues: CASWGPGTMYGYTF. CDR3 sequence (DNA): TGTGCCAGCTGGGGCCCCGGGACAATGTATGGCTACACCTTC.

The chain combines TRBV19 with TRBJ2-7; TRBD2 agrees at 7 bases. V gave up 1 base and J gave up 0 bases; unmatched junction bases: 0. The CDR3 loop spans 14 amino acids. The germline CDR1 and CDR2 sequences are LNHDA and SQIVND (reference sequence). CDR3 amino acids: CASSIAGGSYEQYF. The CDR3 DNA reads TGTGCCAGTAGTATAGCGGGGGGCTCCTACGAGCAGTACTTC.

The V gene is TRBV2, the J gene TRBJ1-5; 10 positions agree with TRBD1. This CDR3 has 18 amino acids. Germline values: CDR1 SNHLY, CDR2 FYNNEI. V lost 11 bases, J lost 11 bases, and 27 bases stayed unmatched. The CDR3 spells CAVLSGKPGTGAFGAQHF. CDR3 nucleotide sequence: TGTGCCGTACTCTCCGGGAAACCCGGGACAGGGGCATTTGGGGCCCAGCATTTT.

CDR3 sequence: CASRSTANTEAFF. DNA of the CDR3: TGTGCCAGCAGATCTACAGCGAACACTGAAGCTTTCTTT. The chain employs TRBV7-6 and TRBJ1-1, with D unclear. This CDR3 region has 13 residues. V was shortened by 6 bases and J by 1 base, with 9 bases between the two germline ends. In germline, CDR1 is SGHVS, CDR2 FNYEAQ.

The chain couples TRBV19 to TRBJ1-1; D uncertain. This CDR3 region has 13 residues. V was shortened by 5 bases and J by 0 bases, with 7 bases between the two germline ends. The germline V gene encodes CDR1 LNHDA and CDR2 SQIVND (reference sequence). CDR3 in amino acids: CASSVSVNTEAFF. CDR3 DNA sequence: TGTGCCAGTAGTGTCTCAGTGAACACTGAAGCTTTCTTT.

CDR3 loop: CASSLFQRGVAEFGETQYF. CDR3 in DNA: TGTGCCAGCAGCTTATTTCAGCGGGGGGTTGCGGAATTCGGAGAGACCCAGTACTTC. This sequence joins TRBV5-6 and TRBJ2-5, with 9 positions matching TRBD2. Germline V gene data show CDR1 as SGHDT and CDR2 as YYEEEE. V lost 2 bases, J lost 4 bases, and 18 bases stayed unmatched. This CDR3 has 19 amino acids.

The chain recombines TRBV9 with TRBJ2-7; D remains ambiguous. There are 15 residues in the CDR3. The V gene's germline CDR1 is SGDLS and CDR2 YYNGEE. Trimming took off 4 bases at V and 5 bases at J, with 19 bases between the two ends. The chain's CDR3 is CASSPLNRLGDEQYF. The DNA of the CDR3 is TGTGCCAGCAGCCCCCTCAATCGTCTGGGCGACGAGCAGTACTTC.

This rearrangement joins TRBV6-1 to TRBJ1-1; D gene ambiguous. There are 14 residues in the CDR3. Germline CDR1 is MNHNS and CDR2 is SASEGT. The V and J ends lost 6 bases and 0 bases respectively, with 11 bases between them. The CDR3 loop reads CASSENSMNTEAFF. DNA for the CDR3: TGTGCCAGCAGCGAAAATTCTATGAACACTGAAGCTTTCTTT.

The gene calls are TRBV6-1 and TRBJ2-5, with D maybe TRBD1 (6 bases). CDR3 length: 14 amino acids. V lost 4 bases and J lost 2, with 11 bases in between. Germline loops: CDR1 MNHNS, CDR2 SASEGT. The CDR3 nucleotides are TGTGCCAGCAGTGCCCGGGACATACAAGAGACCCAGTACTTC. Its translation: CASSARDIQETQYF.

The chain links TRBV19 to TRBJ2-7, with 7 bases aligning to TRBD1. The CDR3 sequence is 14 residues long. J was trimmed by 3 bases and V by 3 bases; bases with no gene match: 5. Per germline, CDR1 LNHDA and CDR2 SQIVND (reference sequence). CDR3 in DNA: TGTGCCAGTAGTATCCTCCGGGACAGCTACGAGCAGTACTTC. Its protein product is CASSILRDSYEQYF.

The chain combines TRBV6-1 with TRBJ1-2; 10 nucleotides match TRBD1. In germline, CDR1 is MNHNS, CDR2 SASEGT. The CDR3 loop spans 14 amino acids. With V trimmed by 6 bases and J by 6 bases, 7 bases remained unmatched. CDR3 sequence reads: CASRTGGAGDGYTF. CDR3 bases: TGTGCCAGCAGGACAGGGGGCGCGGGAGATGGCTACACCTTC.

The rearrangement uses TRBV7-9 and TRBJ2-3; 9 bases agree with TRBD2. The CDR3 contains 14 residues. Germline CDR1 is SEHNR and CDR2 is FQNEAQ (reference sequence). Trimming removed 5 bases from V and 3 bases from J; junction bases left unmatched: 3. CDR3 bases: TGTGCCAGCAGCATTAGCGGGGGTACAGATACGCAGTATTTT. This gives the protein CASSISGGTDTQYF.

The chain links TRBV10-2 to TRBJ2-1; a weak D match, TRBD2 (5 bases). Germline CDR1 WSHSY, CDR2 SAAADI. The CDR3 has 14 residues. Trimming removed 8 bases at V and 2 bases at J, with 13 bases between. The CDR3 loop reads CASSPGNAYNEQFF. CDR3 nucleotides: TGCGCCAGCTCCCCCGGGAACGCCTACAATGAGCAGTTCTTC.

This clone was seen more than once but under ten times. V and J are TRBV7-8 and TRBJ2-3, with 9 bases fitting TRBD2. The CDR3 covers 15 residues. The V and J ends lost 4 bases and 5 bases, in that order; junction bases with no gene match: 7. Germline CDR1 SGHVS, CDR2 FQNEAQ. CDR3 nucleotide sequence: TGTGCCAGCAGCTGGCTTAGCGGGGGAAGAGATACGCAGTATTTT. This gives the protein CASSWLSGGRDTQYF. The whole variable domain, filled in from reference TRBV7-8 and TRBJ2-3, reads GAGVSQSPRYKVAKRGQDVALRCDPISGHVSLFWYQQALGQGPEFLTYFQNEAQLDKSGLPSDRFFAERPEGSVSTLKIQRTQQEDSAVYLCASSWLSGGRDTQYFGPGTRLTVL.

This chain joins TRBV19 and TRBJ1-1, with 9 nucleotides matching TRBD1. From germline, CDR1 is LNHDA and CDR2 SQIVND (reference sequence). The CDR3 has 15 amino acids. V trimming: 3 bases; J trimming: 1 base; junction bases outside the gene matches: 3. CDR3 nucleotides: TGTGCCAGTAGTATTGGGACAGGGAAGAACACTGAAGCTTTCTTT. It translates to CASSIGTGKNTEAFF.

The chain uses TRBV18 and TRBJ2-5, with D possibly being TRBD1 (6 bases). The CDR3 covers 17 residues. The germline gives CDR1 KGHSH, CDR2 LQKENI. Trimming removed 5 bases from V and 4 bases from J, with 23 bases in between. CDR3 residues: CASSSIGPQTGGETQYF. The CDR3 nucleotides read TGTGCCAGCTCATCAATAGGGCCACAGACAGGAGGAGAGACCCAGTACTTC.

The CDR3 DNA sequence: TGTGCCAGCAGCTATTCAGCGGGGTACAATGAGCAGTTCTTC. Translating it yields CASSYSAGYNEQFF. The V call is TRBV11-2, the J call TRBJ2-1; 7 bases map to TRBD2. J gave up 4 bases and V 4 bases, and 4 bases lay outside the gene matches. Germline lookup yields CDR1 SGHAT and CDR2 FQNNGV. The CDR3 sequence is 14 residues long.